One sample yielded the 18 T cell receptor beta chains listed below, sequenced in a study of T cells after yellow fever vaccination. TCRdb reprocessed the 5' RACE reads with MiXCR, giving one entry per CDR3 protein. The sample shows just under 600,000 distinct CDR3 sequences, approximately 13% of them seen only once. Sequences were derived from PBMCs, sampled on the day of the yellow fever booster vaccination. The receptors originated from a man under 40 who received the YFV17D yellow fever vaccine.

V is TRBV27 and J is TRBJ2-2; D assignment may be TRBD1 or TRBD2 (5 bases each). The CDR3 loop spans 14 amino acids. Germline V CDR1 and CDR2: MNHEY, SMNVEV (reference sequence). Trimming stripped 8 bases from V and 4 bases from J, with 14 bases between. The CDR3 bases are TGTGCCAGCGCAGAGGGACCAAGCACCGGGGAGCTGTTTTTT. Translating it yields CASAEGPSTGELFF.

This chain joins TRBV20-1 and TRBJ1-6; 9 bases agree with TRBD1. The germline CDR1 and CDR2 sequences are DFQATT and SNEGSKA (reference sequence). The length of the CDR3 is 17 residues. The ends lost 2 bases at V and 8 bases at J; junction bases unmatched: 13. CDR3 region: CSARLTGGAGDYSPLHF. The CDR3 coding sequence is TGCAGTGCTAGACTCACAGGGGGCGCGGGGGATTATTCACCCCTCCACTTT.

This clonotype showed up many times. The chain joins TRBV7-9 to TRBJ1-1, with D uncertain. V lost 2 bases and J 11 bases, leaving 12 bases between the germline ends. Germline CDR1 is SEHNR and CDR2 is FQNEAQ (reference sequence). This CDR3 is 12 amino acids long. This CDR3 is CASSLFGERAFF. CDR3 sequence (DNA): TGTGCCAGCAGCTTATTTGGGGAGCGGGCTTTCTTT.

V is TRBV9 and J is TRBJ2-3, with TRBD2 matching over 15 bases. This CDR3 contains 15 residues. V shed 5 bases and J 5 bases; nucleotides not matched to a gene: 3. The germline V gene encodes CDR1 SGDLS and CDR2 YYNGEE. The CDR3 coding sequence is TGTGCCAGCAGTGGGGGACTAGCGGGAGGAGATACGCAGTATTTT. It encodes CASSGGLAGGDTQYF.

This clonotype has a count of ten or more. The CDR3 DNA reads TGTGCCAGCAGCTTAGTTACTAGCGGGCCAAGCTCCTACAATGAGCAGTTCTTC. As protein: CASSLVTSGPSSYNEQFF. The rearrangement joins TRBV7-7 to TRBJ2-1, with 9 bases identical to TRBD2. CDR1 is SSHAT, CDR2 FNYEAQ, per germline (reference sequence). The CDR3 loop spans 18 amino acids. The ends lost 1 base at V and 0 bases at J; junction bases unmatched: 7.

V and J are TRBV19 and TRBJ2-5; D remains ambiguous. CDR1 is LNHDA, CDR2 SQIVND, per germline (reference sequence). The V end lost 4 bases, the J end lost 2 bases, and 11 bases lay between the germline ends. The CDR3 sequence is 14 residues long. The CDR3 loop is CASSTDTTQETQYF. DNA of the CDR3: TGTGCCAGTAGTACCGACACTACTCAAGAGACCCAGTACTTC.

This chain links TRBV9 with TRBJ2-1, with D perhaps matching TRBD1 or TRBD2 (6 bases each). V was cut by 7 bases and J by 10 bases, with 12 bases left in between. The CDR3 is made up of 11 amino acids. The V gene's germline CDR1 is SGDLS and CDR2 YYNGEE. This CDR3 is CASGGGTEQFF. The CDR3 region has the DNA TGTGCCAGCGGAGGCGGGACAGAGCAGTTCTTC.

This chain joins TRBV7-6 and TRBJ2-2; 11 positions match TRBD2. The ends lost 0 bases at V and 9 bases at J; junction bases unmatched: 6. The CDR3 covers 16 residues. Per germline, CDR1 SGHVS and CDR2 FNYEAQ. In nucleotides, the CDR3 is TGTGCCAGCAGCTTAGCATTAGCGGGAGGGCCGCGGGAGCTGTTTTTT. Protein: CASSLALAGGPRELFF.

This clonotype was counted between two and nine times. The chain has TRBV7-2 and TRBJ2-1; D may be TRBD2 (5 bases). Deletions cut 3 bases from V and 4 bases from J, with 10 bases between. Germline V gene sequence: CDR1 SGHTA, CDR2 FQGNSA. CDR3 length: 14 amino acids. CDR3 amino acids: CASSFGVEYNEQFF. The CDR3, as DNA: TGTGCCAGCAGCTTCGGGGTCGAATACAATGAGCAGTTCTTC. The full variable domain, in which reference TRBV7-2 and TRBJ2-1 provide the parts outside the CDR3, is GAGVSQSPSNKVTEKGKDVELRCDPISGHTALYWYRQSLGQGLEFLIYFQGNSAPDKSGLPSDRFSAERTGGSVSTLTIQRTQQEDSAVYLCASSFGVEYNEQFFGPGTRLTVL.

This clonotype was observed a few times. The rearrangement links TRBV5-5 to TRBJ1-5; maybe TRBD1 (5 bases). The CDR3 spans 13 residues. Germline V CDR1 and CDR2: SGHKS, YYEKEE (reference sequence). Trimming removed 5 bases at V and 5 bases at J, with 11 bases between. The CDR3 loop reads CASRKGTDQPQHF. CDR3 sequence (DNA): TGTGCCAGCAGGAAGGGGACGGATCAGCCCCAGCATTTT.

This clonotype was counted a few times. This chain connects TRBV6-5 to TRBJ2-1; 7 bases are shared with TRBD2. This CDR3 has 16 amino acids. Germline CDR1 MNHEY, CDR2 SVGAGI. V shed 0 bases, J shed 4 bases, and the junction held 6 bases outside the gene matches. The CDR3 DNA reads TGTGCCAGCAGTTACTCCCAGCGGGACCAATACAATGAGCAGTTCTTC. Its translation is CASSYSQRDQYNEQFF.

Points on this clonotype: The junction does not match germline at one end; this may be a read error. The chain has TRBV20-1 and TRBJ2-7; D gene unclear. From germline, CDR1 is DFQATT and CDR2 SNEGSKA (reference sequence). This CDR3 spans 16 amino acids. CDR3 sequence reads: CCARDSGRSDSYEQYF. CDR3 sequence (DNA): TGCTGTGCTAGAGATAGTGGCAGGAGTGACTCCTACGAGCAGTACTTC.

This chain joins TRBV6-7 and TRBJ2-1; D gene unclear. TRBV6-7 is known as an ORF, though its function is uncertain. V was clipped by 5 bases and J by 8 bases, with 13 bases between them. The CDR3 covers 13 residues. The CDR3 nucleotides read TGTGCCAGCAGTAAACCGAGGCGACATGAGCAGTTCTTC. Translating it yields CASSKPRRHEQFF.

This clonotype was recorded a few times. The chain links TRBV7-3 to TRBJ1-1; no definite D call. V gave up 6 bases and J gave up 5 bases, with 13 bases separating them. Germline-derived CDR1 and CDR2 are SGHTA and FQGTGA. The CDR3 runs 13 residues. The CDR3 DNA follows: TGTGCCAGCAGTAGCCACGCGGGAACTGAAGCTTTCTTT. Its translation: CASSSHAGTEAFF. The variable domain in full, with the rest retrieved from reference TRBV7-3 and TRBJ1-1, is GAGVSQTPSNKVTEKGKYVELRCDPISGHTALYWYRQSLGQGPEFLIYFQGTGAADDSGLPNDRFFAVRPEGSVSTLKIQRTERGDSAVYLCASSSHAGTEAFFGQGTRLTVV.

This clonotype has just a few counts. V and J are TRBV27 and TRBJ1-1; no clear D gene. Trimming cost V 4 bases and J 1 base, with 7 bases left between them. The V gene's germline CDR1 is MNHEY and CDR2 SMNVEV (reference sequence). There are 13 residues in the CDR3. This CDR3 reads CASSSQANTEAFF. CDR3 in DNA: TGTGCCAGCAGTTCGCAGGCGAACACTGAAGCTTTCTTT.

This clonotype has a handful of counts. The rearrangement links TRBV20-1 to TRBJ1-1, with D possibly being TRBD1 (6 bases). The V and J ends lost 1 base and 0 bases respectively, with 9 bases between them. The length of the CDR3 is 14 residues. Per germline, CDR1 DFQATT and CDR2 SNEGSKA (reference sequence). The CDR3 is CSARVGGMNTEAFF. CDR3 bases: TGCAGTGCTAGAGTAGGGGGAATGAACACTGAAGCTTTCTTT.

This clonotype was seen a handful of times. The J gene is TRBJ2-7, the V gene TRBV6-2 or TRBV6-3; 10 bases agree with TRBD2. The J segment lost 3 bases and the V segment lost 6 bases, leaving 8 bases of the junction unmatched. CDR3 length equals 15 residues. From germline, CDR1 is MNHEY and CDR2 SVGEGT. CDR3 sequence reads: CASRKGLAESYEQYF. In DNA form, the CDR3 reads TGTGCCAGCAGAAAAGGACTAGCGGAGAGCTACGAGCAGTACTTC.

This clonotype was recorded a few times. This rearrangement joins TRBV4-3 to TRBJ2-1, with D possibly TRBD1 on 6 matching bases. Germline V gene data show CDR1 as LGHNA and CDR2 as YSLEER. V was trimmed by 1 base and J by 1 base, leaving 8 bases between them. The CDR3 runs 15 residues. Written as DNA, the CDR3 is TGCGCCAGCAGCCAAGTACAGGGTTCCTACAATGAGCAGTTCTTC. Its protein product is CASSQVQGSYNEQFF.